Listed below are T cell receptor beta chains from one sample, sequenced in a study of a mutant IDH1 vaccine in newly diagnosed glioma. Clones were sequenced by immunoSEQ multiplex PCR, and TCRdb holds only the in-frame ones, with some missing. This table has some 54,000 clones, around 84% appearing once. Antigens for these TCRs are unknown. The sequenced sample was PBMCs, obtained from a glioma patient whose treatment included an IDH1 peptide vaccine. The receptors stem from a young woman with glioma. Each CDR3 is given with its conserved first and last residue. A D gene is named only where the DNA matches it firmly. Clone size is stated in some rows and not others, as once, few, many or a class when expanded.

TRBJ2-2	TRBV5-4	-	-	TGTGCCACCGGCGGGACCGTAGGGAGCACCGGGGAGCTGTTTTTT	CATGGTVGSTGELFF
TRBJ2-5	TRBV6-5	-	-	TGTGCCAGCAATAGGGCGGAGACCCAGTACTTC	CASNRAETQYF
TRBJ1-2	TRBV7-9	-	few	TGTGCCAGCAGCCATGGGACCCACTATGGCTACACCTTC	CASSHGTHYGYTF
TRBJ1-5	TRBV6-5	-	-	TGTGCCAGCAGCCCCCGGGGGGGTTCAGGTCAGCCCCAGCATTTT	CASSPRGGSGQPQHF
TRBJ1-1	TRBV7-9	-	-	TGTGCCAGCAGCCCGGACGGCCCGCAGGCCACTGAAGCTTTCTTT	CASSPDGPQATEAFF
TRBJ1-4	TRBV2	-	-	TGTGCCAGCAGTGAGACAGCCACTAATGAAAAACTGTTTTTT	CASSETATNEKLFF
TRBJ1-3	TRBV9	-	-	TGTGCCAGCAGCGAAGGGGTGGGAAACACCATATATTTT	CASSEGVGNTIYF
TRBJ2-5	TRBV7-2	-	-	TGTGCCAGCAGCTTAGGCACTCGCTGGGTAGGCGGGACCCAGTACTTC	CASSLGTRWVGGTQYF
TRBJ2-7	TRBV9	-	-	TGTGCCAGCAGCGTAGGCTTGAGGTACGAGCAGTACTTC	CASSVGLRYEQYF
TRBJ2-5	TRBV7-9	-	-	TGTGCCAGCAGCTTTGGGTTAGACGAGACCCAGTACTTC	CASSFGLDETQYF
TRBJ2-7	TRBV19	-	-	TGTGCCAGTAACCAGGGGCCGTCCTACGAGCAGTACTTC	CASNQGPSYEQYF
TRBJ2-1	TRBV27	-	-	TGTGCCAGCAGTCCGTGGGTTGTGGGAAAAGAGCAGTTCTTC	CASSPWVVGKEQFF
TRBJ2-3	TRBV4-2	-	-	TGTGCCAGCAGCCAAGTCTCGGATACGCAGTATTTT	CASSQVSDTQYF
TRBJ2-1	TRBV21-1	-	-	TGTGCCAGCAGCAATCGGCTGGAGGCCCCCTCCTACAATGAGCAGTTCTTC	CASSNRLEAPSYNEQFF
TRBJ2-1	TRBV5-5	TRBD1	once	TGTGCCAGCAGCCCGGGGACAGGGCCATACAATGAGCAGTTCTTC	CASSPGTGPYNEQFF
TRBJ2-1	TRBV10-3	-	-	TGTGCCATCAGTGGGGACACCAATGAGCAGTTCTTC	CAISGDTNEQFF
TRBJ2-1	TRBV10-2	TRBD2	once	TGCGCCAGCAGCATAGCGGGGGGGCCGAATGAGCAGTTCTTC	CASSIAGGPNEQFF
TRBJ1-1	TRBV7-9	-	few	TGTGCCAGCGGAAACACTGAAGCTTTCTTT	CASGNTEAFF
TRBJ2-7	TRBV6-1	TRBD1	-	TGTGCCAGCACACAGGGACAGGGTGGCCACGAGCAGTACTTC	CASTQGQGGHEQYF
TRBJ1-2	TRBV25-1	TRBD1	-	TGTGTCAGCAGTGCACCGACAGGGGGCGGCTATGGCTACACCTTC	CVSSAPTGGGYGYTF
TRBJ1-2	TRBV7-9	TRBD1	-	TGTGCCAGCAGCCGCCCGAGAGGGACAGAGAACAACTATGGCTACACCTTC	CASSRPRGTENNYGYTF
TRBJ1-4	TRBV10-3	TRBD1	-	TGTGCCATCAGACCGGGACAGGGAGGGGAAAAACTGTTTTTT	CAIRPGQGGEKLFF
TRBJ2-7	TRBV5-4	-	-	TGTGCCAGCAGCTTGGGGGCGGACCTGGGGGAGCAGTACTTC	CASSLGADLGEQYF
TRBJ1-5	TRBV11-2	-	-	TGTGCCAGCAGCCCGGGGGAGGACCAGCCCCAGCATTTT	CASSPGEDQPQHF
TRBJ2-7	TRBV29-1	TRBD1	-	TGCAGCGCCCGCCCCCAACAGGGGTCCGAGCAGTACTTC	CSARPQQGSEQYF
TRBJ1-6	TRBV25-1	-	-	TGTGCCAGCAGTCTGCCAGGGCTAAATTCACCCCTCCACTTT	CASSLPGLNSPLHF
TRBJ2-1	TRBV6-4	TRBD2	few	TGTGCCAGCAGTGACTCAGGGACTAGCGGGGCCAGCAGGCAGTTCTTC	CASSDSGTSGASRQFF
TRBJ1-6	TRBV9	-	-	TGTGCCAGCAGCGCCCCCCGAGAGGGAGTATCCTATAATTCACCCCTCCACTTT	CASSAPREGVSYNSPLHF
TRBJ2-3	TRBV28	TRBD2	-	TGTGCCAGCAGTCTAGCGGGAGGGCCCAGTGATACGCAGTATTTT	CASSLAGGPSDTQYF
TRBJ1-5	TRBV6-4	-	-	TGTGCCAGCAGTGACCTCTGGCTACGTGGCAATCAGCCCCAGCATTTT	CASSDLWLRGNQPQHF
TRBJ2-3	TRBV19	TRBD1	-	TGTGCCAGTAGTCTTTGGACAGGGTCCACAGATACGCAGTATTTT	CASSLWTGSTDTQYF
TRBJ2-7	TRBV5-1	TRBD1	-	TGCGCCAGCAGGACTACAGGGGGTTCCTACGAGCAGTACTTC	CASRTTGGSYEQYF
TRBJ2-7	TRBV23-1	-	-	TGCGCCAGCAGTCAATCCCCCGATTACTGCGAGCAGTACTTC	CASSQSPDYCEQYF
TRBJ1-3	TRBV6-1	TRBD1	-	TGTGCCAGCAGGGAACAGGGGGCCGTTGGTGGAAACACCATATATTTT	CASREQGAVGGNTIYF
TRBJ2-3	TRBV19	TRBD2	-	TGTGCCTCAAAATTGGGACTAGCGGGGGGAGATACGCAGTATTTT	CASKLGLAGGDTQYF
TRBJ2-1	TRBV5-6	-	-	TGTGCCAGCAGCTTGGTGGTAAGCTCCTACAATGAGCAGTTCTTC	CASSLVVSSYNEQFF
TRBJ2-1	TRBV7-9	-	once	TGTGCCAGCAGCAGATTGCCGGGACTGATCGAGCAGTTCTTC	CASSRLPGLIEQFF
TRBJ1-1	TRBV5-4	-	-	TGTGCCAGCAGCTTGGTGGGGTTCAACACTGAAGCTTTCTTT	CASSLVGFNTEAFF
TRBJ2-1	TRBV6-1	TRBD2	-	TGTGCCAGCAGTGAGCGGGAGCCCTACAATGAGCAGTTCTTC	CASSEREPYNEQFF
TRBJ1-1	TRBV14	-	few	TGTGCCAGCAGCCAAGTCGGGAGAAACACTGAAGCTTTCTTT	CASSQVGRNTEAFF
TRBJ2-3	TRBV6-4	-	-	TGTGCCAGCAGCAAATTATTAGGAGATACGCAGTATTTT	CASSKLLGDTQYF
TRBJ1-2	TRBV7-2	TRBD1	-	TGTGCCAGCAGCTTAGAACCCGCAGGGGGCTATGGCTACACCTTC	CASSLEPAGGYGYTF
TRBJ1-4	TRBV7-6	-	-	TGTGCCAGCAGCCCTGGGGGCAATGAAAAACTGTTTTTT	CASSPGGNEKLFF
TRBJ1-1	TRBV19	-	-	TGTGCCAGTAGTATAGCCAGACAAACTGAAGCTTTCTTT	CASSIARQTEAFF
TRBJ1-2	TRBV6-1	-	-	TGTGCCAGCAGGCAACAGGGAGCCACTGGCTACACCTTC	CASRQQGATGYTF
TRBJ1-2	TRBV4-1	-	once	TGCGCCAGCAGCCAACCAGGGGTCTCCCATGGCTACACCTTC	CASSQPGVSHGYTF
TRBJ1-2	TRBV9	TRBD1	-	TGTGCCAGCAGCGACCGGACAGGGGGTAAAATCTATGGCTACACCTTC	CASSDRTGGKIYGYTF
TRBJ1-1	TRBV7-6	TRBD1	-	TGTGCCAGCAGCCCACAGGGGACTGAAGCTTTCTTT	CASSPQGTEAFF
TRBJ2-1	TRBV4-2	-	-	TGTGCCAGCAGCCCAGGTGGGGGAGAGACCTACAATGAGCAGTTCTTC	CASSPGGGETYNEQFF
TRBJ2-7	TRBV19	TRBD1	-	TGTGCCAGTAGTATAGTTGGTCAGGGGGCCTCCTCCTACGAGCAGTACTTC	CASSIVGQGASSYEQYF
TRBJ2-1	TRBV7-9	-	-	TGTGCCAGCAACGAGCAGTTCTTC	CASNEQFF
TRBJ1-1	TRBV18	-	once	TGTGCCAGCTCACCACGGGGCTTCATGAACACTGAAGCTTTCTTT	CASSPRGFMNTEAFF
TRBJ2-2	TRBV10-2	TRBD2	few	TGCGCCACCTACCTCAGCGGGGTGCGAGGCGGGGAGCTGTTTTTT	CATYLSGVRGGELFF
TRBJ2-3	TRBV6-5	-	-	TGTGCCAGCACCAGGGGAGCCACAGATACGCAGTATTTT	CASTRGATDTQYF
TRBJ1-4	TRBV5-1	-	-	TGCGCCAGCAGCTTGGGGGGGCAGACTAATGAAAAACTGTTTTTT	CASSLGGQTNEKLFF